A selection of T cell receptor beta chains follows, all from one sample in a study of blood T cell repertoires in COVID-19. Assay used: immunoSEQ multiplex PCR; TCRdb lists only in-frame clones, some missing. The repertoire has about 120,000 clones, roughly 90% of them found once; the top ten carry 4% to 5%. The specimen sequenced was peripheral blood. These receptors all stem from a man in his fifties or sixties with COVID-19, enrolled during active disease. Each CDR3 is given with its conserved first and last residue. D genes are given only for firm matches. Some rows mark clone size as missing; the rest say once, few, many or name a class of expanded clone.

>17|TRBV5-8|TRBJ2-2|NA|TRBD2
TGTGCCAGCAGCTTGACCCTTAGCGGGACGAACACCGGGGAGCTGTTTTTT
CASSLTLSGTNTGELFF
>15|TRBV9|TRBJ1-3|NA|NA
TGTGCCAGCAGCGTAGGTGCCAGGGTTGGAAACACCATATATTTT
CASSVGARVGNTIYF
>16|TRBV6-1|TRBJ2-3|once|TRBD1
TGTGCCAGCAGTGCCGGGACAGGGACCCTCGCAGATACGCAGTATTTT
CASSAGTGTLADTQYF
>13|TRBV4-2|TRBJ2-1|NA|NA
TGTGCCAGCAGCCAAGACAGGGGAACTGAGCAGTTCTTC
CASSQDRGTEQFF
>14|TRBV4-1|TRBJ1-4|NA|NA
TGCGCCAGCAGCCAAGATTTCACGGGTGAAAAACTGTTTTTT
CASSQDFTGEKLFF
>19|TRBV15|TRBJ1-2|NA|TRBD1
TGTGCCACCAGCAGAGGGTTGATCAACCTGGACAGGGCTAACTATGGCTACACCTTC
CATSRGLINLDRANYGYTF
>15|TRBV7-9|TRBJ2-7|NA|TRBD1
TGTGCCAGCAGCCCCGGGACAGGGGGCGTCGACGAGCAGTACTTC
CASSPGTGGVDEQYF
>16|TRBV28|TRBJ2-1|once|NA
TGTGCCAGCAGTTTGGAAGGCAGCGGTAGCTACAATGAGCAGTTCTTC
CASSLEGSGSYNEQFF
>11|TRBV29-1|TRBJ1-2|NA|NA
TGCAGCGTTGAAGGGGCCTATGGCTACACCTTC
CSVEGAYGYTF
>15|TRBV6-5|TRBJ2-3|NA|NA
TGTGCCAGCAGCACAGGACAGTTCCTCACAGATACGCAGTATTTT
CASSTGQFLTDTQYF
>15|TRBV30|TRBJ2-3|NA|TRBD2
TGTGCCACAACGGGACTAGCGGGATGGGGAGATACGCAGTATTTT
CATTGLAGWGDTQYF
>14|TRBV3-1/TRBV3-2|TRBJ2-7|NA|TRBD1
TGTGCCAGCAGCCAGGGCGACAGGGATGACGAGCAGTACTTC
CASSQGDRDDEQYF
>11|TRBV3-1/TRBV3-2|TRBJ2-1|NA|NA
TGTGCCAGCAGCTCGGGCAATGAGCAGTTCTTC
CASSSGNEQFF
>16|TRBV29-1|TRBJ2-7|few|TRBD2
TGCAGCGTTGAAGAGACCCTAGCGGGAAAGGGAAACGAGCAGTACTTC
CSVEETLAGKGNEQYF
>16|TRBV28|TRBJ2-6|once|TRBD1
TGTGCCAGCAGTTCTCACAGGGGATCTGGGGCCAACGTCCTGACTTTC
CASSSHRGSGANVLTF
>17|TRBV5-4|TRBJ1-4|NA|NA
TGTGCCAGCAGCTTGGGGCCAGGTTCATCAGCTAATGAAAAACTGTTTTTT
CASSLGPGSSANEKLFF
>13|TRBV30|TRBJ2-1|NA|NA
TGTGCCTGGAGTCCGGACGGGGACAATGAGCAGTTCTTC
CAWSPDGDNEQFF